This T cell receptor beta chain was sequenced in a study of blood T cell repertoires in COVID-19. Germline lookup yields CDR1 LGHNT and CDR2 FRNRAP. J gave up 4 bases and V 6 bases, and 9 bases lay outside the gene matches. The CDR3 covers 15 residues. Per the study methods: By means of reference gene primer amplification, nucleated cell counts were estimated. Using immunoSEQ multiplex PCR, the repertoire was profiled, and TCRdb retains in-frame clones only, with some absent. V and J calls and clone size are given by that table; D and trimming were obtained from the DNA. The sample contains about 210,000 clones, 89% of which appear only once. This clone was counted between two and nine times.

The sequencing sample was made of PBMCs or T cells enriched from blood (not recorded which). This TCR came from a woman aged 18 to 35 who had recovered from COVID-19. The chain links TRBV12-5 to TRBJ2-7; 10 positions match TRBD1. CDR3 nucleotides: TGTGCTAGTGGCTTCGTCCGGGACAGGGGTTACGAGCAGTACTTC. It specifies CASGFVRDRGYEQYF.